The next 11 T cell receptor beta chains were all read from a single sample in a study of a mutant IDH1 vaccine in newly diagnosed glioma. Sample time point: week 35, safety follow-up. Every single dose of the vaccine, 300 ug of mutant IDH1 20-mer peptide, came with topical imiquimod. Assay used: immunoSEQ multiplex PCR; TCRdb lists only in-frame clones, some missing. The sample yields roughly 26,000 clones, roughly 80% seen once. Antigens of these TCRs are unknown. Source: PBMCs, taken from a glioma patient whose treatment included an IDH1 peptide vaccine. These receptor sequences come from a man in his thirties or forties with glioma.

The chain joins TRBV7-2 to TRBJ1-5; 10 bases align to TRBD1. Unmatched junction bases numbered 12, after V lost 5 bases and J lost 5 bases. The CDR3 contains 17 residues. Germline CDR1 and CDR2: SGHTA and FQGNSA. CDR3 in amino acids: CASSPAWTGGIHQPQHF. In DNA form, the CDR3 reads TGTGCCAGCAGCCCTGCCTGGACAGGGGGGATCCATCAGCCCCAGCATTTT. The whole variable domain, remainder taken from reference TRBV7-2 and TRBJ1-5, is GAGVSQSPSNKVTEKGKDVELRCDPISGHTALYWYRQSLGQGLEFLIYFQGNSAPDKSGLPSDRFSAERTGGSVSTLTIQRTQQEDSAVYLCASSPAWTGGIHQPQHFGDGTRLSIL.

The V gene is TRBV19, the J gene TRBJ2-2; 10 bases are a match to TRBD2. CDR1 and CDR2 from the germline V gene are LNHDA and SQIVND (reference sequence). The J segment lost 3 bases and the V segment lost 0 bases, leaving 7 bases of the junction unmatched. This CDR3 region has 18 residues. The CDR3 DNA is TGTGCCAGTAGTATAGAGCTAGCGGGAGAGGGATACACCGGGGAGCTGTTTTTT. Its translation: CASSIELAGEGYTGELFF.

The sample holds a few counts of this clone. This sequence joins TRBV6-5 and TRBJ2-1, with TRBD1 identical over 7 bases. The germline CDR1 and CDR2 sequences are MNHEY and SVGAGI. This CDR3 is built from 13 residues. V shed 3 bases and J 8 bases; nucleotides not matched to a gene: 4. DNA of the CDR3: TGTGCCAGCAGTTATGAAGGACAGGATGAGCAGTTCTTC. Translation gives CASSYEGQDEQFF.

This chain connects TRBV6-6 to TRBJ2-1; 10 bases fit TRBD1. The CDR3 extends over 15 amino acids. Germline V gene sequence: CDR1 MNHNY, CDR2 SVGAGI (reference sequence). J lost 9 bases, V lost 2 bases, and 7 bases had no gene match. The CDR3 loop is CASSYRDRGTGEQFF. CDR3 DNA: TGTGCCAGCAGTTACAGGGACAGGGGTACAGGTGAGCAGTTCTTC.

The CDR3 sequence: CASTLAVESTEAFF. The CDR3 bases are TGTGCCAGTACCTTGGCCGTGGAGAGCACTGAAGCTTTCTTT. The J gene is TRBJ1-1, the V gene TRBV19; D is uncertain. The CDR3 sequence is 14 residues long. V dropped 7 bases and J dropped 4 bases, with 16 bases sitting between them. Germline V gene lookup returns CDR1 LNHDA and CDR2 SQIVND (reference sequence).

This clone was detected only once. This chain uses TRBV4-3 with TRBJ2-5; the D gene is possibly TRBD2 (6 bases). The CDR3 loop spans 15 amino acids. CDR1 is LGHNA, CDR2 YSLEER, per germline. Trimming took off 0 bases at V and 5 bases at J, with 13 bases between the two ends. The CDR3 nucleotides read TGCGCCAGCAGCCAAGACGCGGGGTCGGGGGAGACCCAGTACTTC. Translation gives CASSQDAGSGETQYF.

The chain is built from TRBV6-1 and TRBJ1-2; D unresolved. The V end was cut by 1 base, the J end by 8 bases, with 17 bases between. From germline, CDR1 is MNHNS and CDR2 SASEGT. This CDR3 spans 15 amino acids. The CDR3 DNA reads as TGTGCCAGCAGTGAAGGGCCGTTTGGTCATTGGGGCTACACCTTC. Protein product: CASSEGPFGHWGYTF.

This CDR3 reads CASSPGAIFAEAFF. CDR3 DNA sequence: TGCGCCAGCAGCCCGGGAGCGATTTTCGCTGAAGCTTTCTTT. The chain carries TRBV5-1 and TRBJ1-1; no clear D. Between the trimmed V and J ends, which lost 4 bases and 6 bases, there was a span of 16 bases. Germline values: CDR1 SGHRS, CDR2 YFSETQ. CDR3 size: 14 residues.

This chain connects TRBV5-4 to TRBJ2-1; the D call may be TRBD1 or TRBD2 (5 bases each). The CDR3 is made up of 16 amino acids. Looked up from germline, CDR1 is SGHNT and CDR2 is YYREEE (reference sequence). The V and J ends lost 4 bases and 0 bases respectively, with 14 bases between them. The CDR3 spells CASSRDAASSYNEQFF. CDR3 sequence (DNA): TGTGCCAGCAGCCGGGACGCCGCTAGCTCCTACAATGAGCAGTTCTTC.

The chain combines TRBV19 with TRBJ1-1; D is perhaps TRBD1 (5 bases). The length of the CDR3 is 16 residues. CDR1 and CDR2 from the germline V gene are LNHDA and SQIVND (reference sequence). Trimming cost V 0 bases and J 0 bases, with 11 bases left between them. In DNA form, the CDR3 reads TGTGCCAGTAGTATAGATATAGAACAGGTGAACACTGAAGCTTTCTTT. This gives the protein CASSIDIEQVNTEAFF.

The chain links TRBV6-5 to TRBJ1-4; a possible D gene is TRBD1 (5 bases). The CDR3 spans 13 residues. Germline-derived CDR1 and CDR2 are MNHEY and SVGAGI. The V gene lost 6 bases and the J gene lost 8 bases, with 13 bases spanning the gap. CDR3 amino acids: CASRSGLREKLFF. For the CDR3, the DNA is TGTGCCAGCAGATCAGGGTTAAGAGAAAAACTGTTTTTT.